The 16 T cell receptor beta chains given below trace back to one sample, sequenced in a study of tumor-infiltrating lymphocytes in primary liver carcinoma. A primer matching the constant region was used to make TCR beta cDNA from around 460 ng of total RNA. Three nested multiplex PCR rounds of slightly modified ARM-PCR generated TCR beta libraries. TRBV1-TRBV30 forward primers and a C-beta reverse primer were used in the first two PCR rounds, which each ran for approximately 11 cycles. MiXCR, applied by TCRdb to the multiplex PCR reads, yields one record per CDR3 protein. The sample has about 120,000 distinct CDR3 sequences; around two thirds are singletons. The study co-extracted DNA and RNA from 20-30 mg of unsorted bulk tissue. Sequenced input: liver tumor tissue from sampling region 1. Subset noted: tumor region T1, superior pole. These receptor sequences come from a woman aged 60-75 years with primary liver carcinoma and hepatitis B virus infection.

The V and J genes are TRBV11-3 and TRBJ2-3, with D possibly matching TRBD2 (6 bases). Germline assignment: CDR1 SGHNT and CDR2 YENEEA. This CDR3 is built from 14 residues. As DNA, the CDR3 is TGTACTAGCAGCTTCAAGACTAGCACAGATACGCAGTATTTT. Its translation is CTSSFKTSTDTQYF.

To note about this clonotype: This may come from a read error, since a much larger clone is one base off. The genes are TRBV29-1 and TRBJ1-2, with D unclear. CDR1 is SQVTM and CDR2 is ANQGSEA in the germline V gene. This CDR3 is built from 16 residues. The V and J ends lost 1 base and 0 bases respectively, with 15 bases between them. CDR3 nucleotide sequence: TGCAGCGTTGAAGTTGTGATAGCCGATCCTAACTATGGCTACACCTTC. Its translation is CSVEVVIADPNYGYTF. The complete variable domain, with remaining parts taken from reference TRBV29-1 and TRBJ1-2, reads SAVISQKPSRDICQRGTSLTIQCQVDSQVTMMFWYRQQPGQSLTLIATANQGSEATYESGFVIDKFPISRPNLTFSTLTVSNMSPEDSSIYLCSVEVVIADPNYGYTFGSGTRLTVV.

This clonotype was seen just once. The gene calls are TRBV7-3 and TRBJ1-1; no firm D call. The CDR3 totals 13 residues. Trimming took 1 base from V and 3 from J, leaving 6 bases between them. Germline V gives CDR1 SGHTA, CDR2 FQGTGA. The CDR3 region is CASSLMPYTEAFF. The CDR3 DNA sequence: TGTGCCAGCAGCTTAATGCCCTACACTGAAGCTTTCTTT.

This rearrangement joins TRBV28 to TRBJ2-2, with TRBD2 as a possible D gene (5 bases). The ends were cut back, 5 bases at V and 4 bases at J, with 17 bases in the middle. The germline V gene has CDR1 MDHEN and CDR2 SYDVKM. CDR3 size: 16 residues. CDR3 residues: CASSTRSRVVTGELFF. Written as DNA, the CDR3 is TGTGCCAGCAGTACTAGGTCTCGCGTAGTCACCGGGGAGCTGTTTTTT. The whole variable domain, remainder taken from reference TRBV28 and TRBJ2-2, is DVKVTQSSRYLVKRTGEKVFLECVQDMDHENMFWYRQDPGLGLRLIYFSYDVKMKEKGDIPEGYSVSREKKERFSLILESASTNQTSMYLCASSTRSRVVTGELFFGEGSRLTVL.

Regarding this clonotype: It is likely a read error, because the conserved phenylalanine at the end of the CDR3 is missing. V is TRBV11-3 and J is TRBJ2-2; a weak D match, TRBD2 (6 bases). Per germline, CDR1 SGHNT and CDR2 YENEEA. This CDR3 is 14 amino acids long. The CDR3 sequence: CACSLARRAGGLFI. The CDR3 coding sequence is TGTGCCTGCAGCTTGGCTAGAAGGGCCGGGGGGCTGTTTATT.

About this clonotype itself: The conserved phenylalanine or tryptophan normally closing the CDR3 is absent here, so this likely arose from a read error. It is unclear where the CDR3 begins or ends on the DNA, so no DNA is shown, and the CDR3 is as TCRdb lists it. The rearrangement links TRBV11-2 to TRBJ1-1. Per germline, CDR1 SGHAT and CDR2 FQNNGV. The CDR3 length is 13 residues, termini included. CDR3 sequence reads: CASSLGGGSEAFL.

This clonotype occurred once. In DNA form, the CDR3 reads TGTGCCAGCTCCCGACTAGCGGAAGGTATCGAGCAGTACTTC. It translates to CASSRLAEGIEQYF. This chain connects TRBV11-1 to TRBJ2-7, with 9 nucleotides matching TRBD2. After removal of 8 bases from V and 6 bases from J, the junction contained 11 bases not matched to a gene. Per the germline V gene, CDR1 is SGHAT and CDR2 is FQDESV (reference sequence). This CDR3 contains 14 residues.

For this clonotype: Possible read error: a much larger clone is one base away. The genes are TRBV7-9 and TRBJ1-4, with 7 bases lining up with TRBD1. The CDR3 runs 17 residues. Germline V gene lookup returns CDR1 SEHNR and CDR2 FQNEAQ (reference sequence). CDR3 sequence (DNA): TGTGCCAGCAGCCATCTCGATACAGGGGCAACTAATGATAAACTGTTTTTT. It encodes CASSHLDTGATNDKLFF.

Of note for this clonotype: Compared with germline, one end of the junction differs, possibly owing to a read error. The chain uses TRBV12-3 or TRBV12-4 and TRBJ2-7, with 8 bases matching TRBD2. The CDR3 has 13 residues. CDR3: CASKAAGGYKQHF. The CDR3 DNA reads as TGTGCCAGCAAAGCGGCGGGAGGCTACAAGCAGCACTTC.

At least ten counts were recorded for this clonotype. The chain employs TRBV6-6 and TRBJ2-1; D perhaps matches TRBD2 (5 bases). Per germline, CDR1 MNHNY and CDR2 SVGAGI (reference sequence). Trimming left V 5 bases short and J 5 bases short, with 13 bases between. The CDR3 is 14 residues long. The CDR3 protein is CASSPDYYDNEQFF. The CDR3 nucleotides read TGTGCCAGCAGTCCTGACTATTATGACAATGAGCAGTTCTTC.

This clonotype showed up many times. The V gene is TRBV29-1, the J gene TRBJ2-3; 9 bases are a match to TRBD2. CDR3 length equals 14 residues. The V gene's germline CDR1 is SQVTM and CDR2 ANQGSEA. J gave up 3 bases and V 6 bases, and 7 bases lay outside the gene matches. CDR3 loop: CSVSSGRSTDTQYF. The CDR3 region has the DNA TGCAGCGTCAGTAGCGGGAGAAGTACAGATACGCAGTATTTT.

This clonotype was seen ten or more times. The chain couples TRBV29-1 to TRBJ1-1, with TRBD1 identical over 9 bases. CDR3 size: 13 residues. Germline V gives CDR1 SQVTM, CDR2 ANQGSEA. The junction had 5 bases not matched to a gene; V was cut back by 8 bases and J by 1 base. The CDR3 region has the DNA TGCAGCTCCCGGGGACAGGGGAACACTGAAGCTTTCTTT. Protein sequence: CSSRGQGNTEAFF.

This clonotype was detected ten times or more. The chain employs TRBV12-3 or TRBV12-4 and TRBJ2-1; D is possibly TRBD2 (7 bases). This CDR3 comprises 16 residues. V was shortened by 6 bases and J by 7 bases, with 22 bases between the two germline ends. The CDR3 DNA reads as TGTGCCAGCAGACCCTCACTGGGGGGGCGGGGGAATGAGCAGTTCTTC. It yields the protein CASRPSLGGRGNEQFF.

V and J are TRBV11-1 and TRBJ2-7; the D gene could be TRBD1 or TRBD2 (5 bases each). V dropped 2 bases and J dropped 5 bases, with 19 bases sitting between them. The CDR3 runs 16 residues. The germline gives CDR1 SGHAT, CDR2 FQDESV (reference sequence). CDR3 sequence (DNA): TGTGCCAGCAGCTTAATAGGGGCCGGTCCTAGCCACGAGCAGTACTTC. Its protein is CASSLIGAGPSHEQYF.

With regard to this clonotype: Being one base from a much bigger clone, this may be a read error. The chain joins TRBV10-2 to TRBJ2-5; D unresolved. CDR1 and CDR2 from the germline V gene are WSHSY and SAAADI. V was shortened by 3 bases and J by 4 bases, with 12 bases between the two germline ends. The CDR3 loop spans 14 amino acids. The CDR3 region has the DNA TGCGCCAGCAGTGATTCAAACAGAGGAGAGACCCAGTACTTC. This translates into CASSDSNRGETQYF.

In this sample, this clonotype turned up once. This clone may be a read error of a much larger clone one base away. The chain carries TRBV7-9 and TRBJ1-1, with unresolved D. V lost 5 bases and J 10 bases, leaving 20 bases between the germline ends. This CDR3 has 14 residues. Germline-derived CDR1 and CDR2 are SEHNR and FQNEAQ (reference sequence). The CDR3 region is CASSPLGSVSGAFF. The CDR3 nucleotides read TGTGCCAGCAGCCCACTGGGGAGCGTTTCCGGAGCTTTCTTT.